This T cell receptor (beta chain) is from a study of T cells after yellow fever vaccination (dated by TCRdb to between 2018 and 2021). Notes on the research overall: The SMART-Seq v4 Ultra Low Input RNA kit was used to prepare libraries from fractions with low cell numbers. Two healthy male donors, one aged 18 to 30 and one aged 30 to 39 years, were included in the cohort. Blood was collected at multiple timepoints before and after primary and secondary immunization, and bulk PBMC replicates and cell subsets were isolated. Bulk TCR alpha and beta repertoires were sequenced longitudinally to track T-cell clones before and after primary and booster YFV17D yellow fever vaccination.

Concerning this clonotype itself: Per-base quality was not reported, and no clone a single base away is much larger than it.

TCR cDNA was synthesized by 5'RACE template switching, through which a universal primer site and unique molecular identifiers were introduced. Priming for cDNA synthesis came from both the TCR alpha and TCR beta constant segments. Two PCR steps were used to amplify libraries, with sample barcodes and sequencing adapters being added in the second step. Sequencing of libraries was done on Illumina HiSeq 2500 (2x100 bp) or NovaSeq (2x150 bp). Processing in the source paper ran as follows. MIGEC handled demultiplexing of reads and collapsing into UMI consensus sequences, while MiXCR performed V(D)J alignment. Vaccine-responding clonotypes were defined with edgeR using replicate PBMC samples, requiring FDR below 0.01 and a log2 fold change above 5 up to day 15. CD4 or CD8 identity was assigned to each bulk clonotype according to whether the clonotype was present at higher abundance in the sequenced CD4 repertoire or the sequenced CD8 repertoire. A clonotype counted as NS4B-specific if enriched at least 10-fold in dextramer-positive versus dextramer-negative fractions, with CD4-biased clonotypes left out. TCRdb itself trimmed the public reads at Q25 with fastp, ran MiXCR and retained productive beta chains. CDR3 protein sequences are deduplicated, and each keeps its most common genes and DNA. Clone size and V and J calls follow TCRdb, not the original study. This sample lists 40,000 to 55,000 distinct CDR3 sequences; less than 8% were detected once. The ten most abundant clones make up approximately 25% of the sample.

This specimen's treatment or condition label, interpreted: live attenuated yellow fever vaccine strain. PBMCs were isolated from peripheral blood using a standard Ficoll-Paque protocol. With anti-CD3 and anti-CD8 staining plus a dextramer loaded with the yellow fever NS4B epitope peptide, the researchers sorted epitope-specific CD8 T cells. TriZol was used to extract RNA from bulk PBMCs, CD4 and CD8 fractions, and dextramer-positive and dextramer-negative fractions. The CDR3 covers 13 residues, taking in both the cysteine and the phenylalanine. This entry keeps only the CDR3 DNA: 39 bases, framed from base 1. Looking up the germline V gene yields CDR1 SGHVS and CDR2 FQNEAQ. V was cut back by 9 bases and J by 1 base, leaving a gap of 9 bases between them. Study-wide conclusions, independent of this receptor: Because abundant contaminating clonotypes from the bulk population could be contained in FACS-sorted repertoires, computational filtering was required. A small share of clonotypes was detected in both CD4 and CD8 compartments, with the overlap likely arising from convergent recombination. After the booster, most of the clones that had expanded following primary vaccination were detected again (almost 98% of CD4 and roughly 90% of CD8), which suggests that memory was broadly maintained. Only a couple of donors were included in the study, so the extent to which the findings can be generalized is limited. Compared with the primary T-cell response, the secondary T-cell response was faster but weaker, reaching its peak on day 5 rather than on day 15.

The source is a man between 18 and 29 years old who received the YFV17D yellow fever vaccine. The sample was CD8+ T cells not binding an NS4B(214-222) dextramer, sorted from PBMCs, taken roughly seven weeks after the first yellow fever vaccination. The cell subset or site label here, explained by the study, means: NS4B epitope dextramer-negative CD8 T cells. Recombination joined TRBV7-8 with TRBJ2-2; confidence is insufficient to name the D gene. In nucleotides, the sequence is TGTGCCAGTAGGGTGGGGAACACCGGGGAGCTGTTTTTT. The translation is CASRVGNTGELFF.